Following are 15 T cell receptor beta chains from one sample sequenced in a study of T cells expressing NK-cell markers. TCRdb processed the 5' RACE reads again and assigns one entry to each CDR3 protein, with no DNA. The ten top clones account for 0.39%, within a sample of a few hundred thousand distinct CDR3 sequences. The sample was blood T cells: a sorted CD56 or NKG2C T cell subset, CD4+ or CD8+ T cells, or bulk PBMC T cells (not recorded which). Source of these receptors: a man younger than 35 in good health.

The genes are TRBV6-1 and TRBJ1-2. Germline CDR1 is MNHNS and CDR2 is SASEGT. CDR3 length: 14 residues. The CDR3 sequence: CASTKRRGLYGYTF.

V is TRBV12-3 or TRBV12-4 and J is TRBJ2-3; the TCRdb call, TRBD1, lacks DNA for checking. The CDR3 is 15 residues long. The CDR3 here is CASTIGQGRLDTQYF.

The chain couples TRBV6-1 to TRBJ2-6; the TRBD1 assignment by TCRdb is unverifiable without DNA. The CDR3 has 16 amino acids. The V gene's germline CDR1 is MNHNS and CDR2 SASEGT. The CDR3 is CASSRQGNSGANVLTF.

J is TRBJ1-6 and V is TRBV4-2. Germline lookup yields CDR1 LGHNA and CDR2 YNFKEQ. The CDR3 loop spans 18 amino acids. This CDR3 is CASSQDLGASSYNSPLHF.

V usage is TRBV20-1 and J usage is TRBJ1-2; TCRdb calls TRBD1, which cannot be checked without DNA. This CDR3 has 14 residues. CDR1 is DFQATT, CDR2 SNEGSKA, per germline (reference sequence). CDR3 residues: CSATRRDGYGGYTF.

This chain links TRBV5-1 with TRBJ2-6; TCRdb selects TRBD1, and the lack of DNA leaves this call unchecked. Germline CDR1 is SGHRS and CDR2 is YFSETQ. The CDR3 covers 14 residues. The CDR3 spells CASTLYSGANVLTF.

The rearrangement links TRBV11-1 to TRBJ2-1; checking the TCRdb D call of TRBD2 is not possible without DNA. This CDR3 region has 14 residues. Germline assignment: CDR1 SGHAT and CDR2 FQDESV (reference sequence). CDR3 protein: CASSSTSGYNEQFF.

This chain uses TRBV5-1 with TRBJ1-1; TCRdb gives TRBD1 as the D gene, but with no DNA this cannot be confirmed. Germline-derived CDR1 and CDR2 are SGHRS and YFSETQ. The CDR3 has 13 amino acids. The CDR3 here is CASRQNLNTEAFF.

Here the CDR3 reads CSARVRVGYGYTF. The J gene is TRBJ1-2, the V gene TRBV20-1; the D call from TCRdb, TRBD1, cannot be confirmed without DNA. This CDR3 has 13 amino acids. Germline CDR1 reads DFQATT; CDR2 reads SNEGSKA (reference sequence).

This sequence joins TRBV14 and TRBJ1-2. The CDR3 is 15 residues long. CDR1 SGHDN and CDR2 FVKESK come from the germline V gene. The CDR3 protein is CASSQDLLGPHGYTF.

This chain links TRBV20-1 with TRBJ2-1; no DNA is available, so the TRBD1 call from TCRdb remains unchecked. The CDR3 has 15 residues. Germline V CDR1 and CDR2: DFQATT, SNEGSKA (reference sequence). The CDR3 sequence: CSAGPGQGRLYEQFF.

This chain joins TRBV20-1 and TRBJ2-7; the TCRdb D gene call, TRBD1, has no DNA to confirm it. Germline lookup yields CDR1 DFQATT and CDR2 SNEGSKA (reference sequence). The CDR3 runs 14 residues. This chain's CDR3 is CSATPTGSEVEQYF.

The chain carries TRBV6-1 and TRBJ2-4; there is no DNA to check the TCRdb D call of TRBD2. Germline CDR1 is MNHNS and CDR2 is SASEGT. The CDR3 is made up of 13 amino acids. CDR3 protein: CASTPAGLNIQYF.

This rearrangement joins TRBV5-6 to TRBJ2-7; checking the TCRdb D call of TRBD1 is not possible without DNA. This CDR3 has 14 amino acids. CDR1 is SGHDT, CDR2 YYEEEE, per germline. The CDR3 loop is CASSLYSGDHEQYF.

The chain couples TRBV27 to TRBJ2-7. Germline V gene data show CDR1 as MNHEY and CDR2 as SMNVEV (reference sequence). This CDR3 spans 13 amino acids. The chain's CDR3 is CASSLIGYGEQYF.